This T cell receptor (beta chain) is drawn from a study of spatial heterogeneity in lung cancer. Time point here: sample taken at primary tumor resection. TCRdb independently ran MiXCR on the 5' RACE reads; one entry per CDR3 protein. The repertoire includes some 2,000 distinct CDR3 sequences, approximately 1% of them detected once, and less than 25% sits in the top ten. This clonotype is labeled as large. What it binds is unknown. General observations from the study: Tumor mutation count correlated with how many alpha and beta TCRs expanded intratumorally.

CDR3 size: 15 residues. V was clipped by 0 bases and J by 4 bases; unmatched bases: 3. Looked up from germline, CDR1 is SGHRS and CDR2 is YFSETQ. Sample: lung tumor tissue, taken at surgery. The chain has TRBV5-1 and TRBJ2-3, with TRBD2 matching over 9 bases. This receptor was identified in a male donor with early-stage non-small cell lung cancer. The CDR3 sequence is CASSLEGLAPDTQYF. The CDR3 region has the DNA TGCGCCAGCAGCTTGGAGGGACTAGCACCAGATACGCAGTATTTT.